Below, 21 T cell receptor beta chains from the same sample are listed, as sequenced in a study of identical twins. One entry per CDR3 protein results from TCRdb running MiXCR on the 5' RACE reads. The profile shows approximately 260,000 distinct CDR3 sequences, about 8.3% of them singletons. These data were also filed under a second study, of yellow fever vaccine responses in identical twins.

The sample taken for sequencing was CD8+ T cells sorted from blood. The receptors were sampled from a woman under 30 in good health.

V usage is TRBV4-3 and J usage is TRBJ2-2, with D possibly matching TRBD1 (6 bases). Trimming cost V 0 bases and J 7 bases, with 12 bases left between them. CDR1 and CDR2 (germline): LGHNA, YSLEER. The CDR3 runs 15 residues. The CDR3 DNA sequence: TGCGCCAGCAGCCAAGATCGGCAGGGGCACGGGGAGCTGTTTTTT. This translates into CASSQDRQGHGELFF.

This clonotype has a count of ten or more. V and J are TRBV29-1 and TRBJ2-2; TRBD1 matches 8 bases. The CDR3 has 14 residues. Trimming cost V 6 bases and J 6 bases; bases outside gene matches: 9. CDR1 and CDR2 from the germline V gene are SQVTM and ANQGSEA. DNA for the CDR3: TGCAGCGTACACTTGGACAGGGATGCCGGGGAGCTGTTTTTT. Translated: CSVHLDRDAGELFF.

This clonotype was picked up many times. This chain connects TRBV19 to TRBJ1-5; D remains ambiguous. V shed 9 bases and J shed 4 bases, with 13 bases lying between them. Germline CDR1 is LNHDA and CDR2 is SQIVND (reference sequence). CDR3 size: 13 residues. The CDR3 is CASQQGGNQPQHF. CDR3 DNA sequence: TGTGCCAGCCAACAAGGAGGGAATCAGCCCCAGCATTTT. Together with reference TRBV19 and TRBJ1-5, the CDR3 gives the full variable domain: DGGITQSPKYLFRKEGQNVTLSCEQNLNHDAMYWYRQDPGQGLRLIYYSQIVNDFQKGDIAEGYSVSREKKESFPLTVTSAQKNPTAFYLCASQQGGNQPQHFGDGTRLSIL.

The sample holds many counts of this clonotype. CDR3 DNA: TGCAGCGTTGGACTAGCGAACACCGGGGAGCTGTTTTTT. Its translation is CSVGLANTGELFF. J is TRBJ2-2 and V is TRBV29-1, with D possibly being TRBD2 (6 bases). V dropped 4 bases and J dropped 0 bases, with 6 bases sitting between them. The CDR3 consists of 13 residues. Germline CDR1 and CDR2: SQVTM and ANQGSEA.

This clonotype was picked up many times. The chain couples TRBV6-5 to TRBJ2-7; no clear D. This CDR3 comprises 12 residues. V dropped 6 bases and J dropped 6 bases, with 12 bases sitting between them. CDR1 is MNHEY, CDR2 SVGAGI, per germline. CDR3 protein: CASSPQGFEQYF. The DNA of the CDR3 is TGTGCCAGCAGCCCTCAAGGTTTCGAGCAGTACTTC.

This clonotype was detected many times. This chain joins TRBV9 and TRBJ2-3; the match to TRBD2 covers 9 bases. After removal of 4 bases from V and 1 base from J, the junction contained 4 bases not matched to a gene. CDR3 length: 15 amino acids. Germline V gene sequence: CDR1 SGDLS, CDR2 YYNGEE. The CDR3 nucleotides are TGTGCCAGCAGCCCCCCTAGCGGGGGCACAGATACGCAGTATTTT. Its translation: CASSPPSGGTDTQYF.

This clonotype was counted ten times or more. The chain is built from TRBV5-1 and TRBJ2-1, with 8 bases lining up with TRBD2. CDR1 is SGHRS, CDR2 YFSETQ, per germline. The CDR3 is 17 residues long. Trimming removed 3 bases from V and 6 bases from J; junction bases left unmatched: 14. The CDR3 spells CASSSLWVAGRSNEQFF. CDR3 in DNA: TGCGCCAGCAGCTCCCTGTGGGTAGCGGGACGGAGCAATGAGCAGTTCTTC.

This clonotype has ten or more counts. V is TRBV27 and J is TRBJ1-2; D ambiguous. The CDR3 sequence is 17 residues long. The ends were cut back, 0 bases at V and 7 bases at J, with 21 bases in the middle. Per the germline V gene, CDR1 is MNHEY and CDR2 is SMNVEV (reference sequence). DNA for the CDR3: TGTGCCAGCAGTTTATCCCCCTCAGGCGGCTTGGGTGGTGGCTACACCTTC. Protein sequence: CASSLSPSGGLGGGYTF.

The table lists this clonotype with a few counts. This chain joins TRBV6-2 or TRBV6-3 and TRBJ2-1; 11 bases fit TRBD2. This CDR3 comprises 16 residues. CDR1 and CDR2 (germline): MNHEY, SVGEGT. V was pared by 2 bases and J by 7 bases, with 7 bases of the junction left unmatched. The CDR3 nucleotides read TGTGCCAGCAGTTACGGCCGACTAGCGGGAAATAATGAGCAGTTCTTC. It specifies CASSYGRLAGNNEQFF.

This clonotype was recorded at least ten times. This chain joins TRBV29-1 and TRBJ2-3, with D possibly TRBD2 on 6 matching bases. The germline CDR1 and CDR2 sequences are SQVTM and ANQGSEA. Trimming took 6 bases from V and 6 from J, leaving 19 bases between them. This CDR3 comprises 14 residues. The CDR3 reads CSVLIPGRRDTQYF. The CDR3 DNA follows: TGCAGCGTCCTGATTCCGGGGAGGAGGGATACGCAGTATTTT.

This clonotype was counted between two and nine times. The chain uses TRBV4-3 and TRBJ1-1, with 10 bases fitting TRBD1. There are 15 residues in the CDR3. The junction had 10 bases not matched to a gene; V was cut back by 4 bases and J by 8 bases. CDR1 and CDR2 (germline): LGHNA, YSLEER. The DNA for the CDR3 is TGCGCCAGCAGCCGGGACAGGGGCCTTTTCATGGAAGCTTTCTTT. It encodes CASSRDRGLFMEAFF.

This clonotype was observed a few times. This sequence joins TRBV29-1 and TRBJ2-3; TRBD1 or TRBD2 may be the D gene (5 bases each). Germline lookup yields CDR1 SQVTM and CDR2 ANQGSEA. V was cut by 7 bases and J by 2 bases, with 13 bases left in between. The CDR3 runs 13 residues. Here the CDR3 DNA reads TGCAGCGCCGACGAGGGGAACACAGATACGCAGTATTTT. It specifies CSADEGNTDTQYF.

A remark on this clonotype: One junction end does not reproduce the germline sequence, and a read error may be involved. The chain recombines TRBV5-6 with TRBJ2-7, with D possibly being TRBD2 (6 bases). CDR1 and CDR2 from the germline V gene are SGHDT and YYEEEE. This CDR3 spans 16 amino acids. CDR3 protein: CAISPGTQQGVYEQYF. DNA of the CDR3: TGTGCCATCAGCCCCGGGACTCAACAAGGGGTCTACGAGCAGTACTTC.

This clonotype has a count of ten or more. This chain uses TRBV4-3 with TRBJ2-4, with D perhaps matching TRBD1 or TRBD2 (6 bases each). V was clipped by 1 base and J by 2 bases, with 15 bases between them. Germline values: CDR1 LGHNA, CDR2 YSLEER. The CDR3 extends over 17 amino acids. The CDR3 nucleotides read TGCGCCAGCAGCCAAGGGAGGGGGACCACCCCCAAAAACATTCAGTACTTC. Amino acids: CASSQGRGTTPKNIQYF.

The chain has TRBV20-1 and TRBJ2-3; D is undetermined. Germline V CDR1 and CDR2: DFQATT, SNEGSKA (reference sequence). This CDR3 comprises 12 residues. With 5 bases removed from V and 2 bases from J, the gap between germline ends came to 8 bases. CDR3 loop: CSALTNTDTQYF. The DNA for the CDR3 is TGCAGTGCTTTAACAAACACAGATACGCAGTATTTT.

This clonotype was seen a few times. The V call is TRBV12-3 or TRBV12-4, the J call TRBJ2-7, with TRBD1 matching over 9 bases. The V segment lost 6 bases and the J segment 1 base; nucleotides outside the gene matches: 7. The CDR3 runs 15 residues. CDR3 coding DNA: TGTGCCAGCAGCCCGGACAGGGGATCGTCCTACGAGCAGTACTTC. It is translated as CASSPDRGSSYEQYF.

This chain connects TRBV6-1 to TRBJ2-3; 9 bases align to TRBD2. The V segment lost 3 bases and the J segment 6 bases; nucleotides outside the gene matches: 10. CDR1 and CDR2 from the germline V gene are MNHNS and SASEGT. The CDR3 covers 16 residues. The CDR3 sequence: CASSERVAGDWDTQYF. CDR3 sequence (DNA): TGTGCCAGCAGTGAGCGAGTAGCGGGGGATTGGGATACGCAGTATTTT.

The chain combines TRBV20-1 with TRBJ2-7, with a possible D match to TRBD1 (5 bases). V lost 5 bases to trimming and J lost 3 bases, with 17 bases between them. CDR1 and CDR2 (germline): DFQATT, SNEGSKA (reference sequence). CDR3 size: 14 residues. CDR3 amino acids: CSAPRQNTNYEQYF. In DNA form, the CDR3 reads TGCAGTGCTCCCAGACAGAATACGAACTACGAGCAGTACTTC.

The sample holds a few counts of this clonotype. CDR3 protein: CASSLDTGTEAFF. The CDR3 DNA sequence: TGTGCCAGCAGCTTAGACACCGGCACTGAAGCTTTCTTT. This chain connects TRBV5-5 to TRBJ1-1; no reliable D call. CDR1 SGHKS and CDR2 YYEKEE come from the germline V gene (reference sequence). V was pared by 2 bases and J by 4 bases, with 9 bases between. The CDR3 loop spans 13 amino acids. The variable domain in full, completed from reference TRBV5-5 and TRBJ1-1, reads DAGVTQSPTHLIKTRGQQVTLRCSPISGHKSVSWYQQVLGQGPQFIFQYYEKEERGRGNFPDRFSARQFPNYSSELNVNALLLGDSALYLCASSLDTGTEAFFGQGTRLTVV.

This clonotype was found many times. V gene TRBV3-1 combines with J gene TRBJ2-3, with D perhaps assigned TRBD1 or TRBD2 (5 bases each). The germline V gene has CDR1 LGHDT and CDR2 YNNKEL (reference sequence). The CDR3 is 15 residues long. Trimming cost V 1 base and J 5 bases, with 13 bases left between them. The CDR3 DNA reads as TGTGCCAGCAGCCAAGTTCTTGGGGGTTTAGATACGCAGTATTTT. Its protein product is CASSQVLGGLDTQYF.

This chain connects TRBV7-6 to TRBJ2-7; D gene uncertain. Germline lookup yields CDR1 SGHVS and CDR2 FNYEAQ. V was clipped by 1 base and J by 2 bases, with 9 bases between them. The length of the CDR3 is 14 residues. This chain's CDR3 is CASSLVPGTYEQYF. The CDR3 DNA reads as TGTGCCAGCAGCTTAGTTCCTGGCACCTACGAGCAGTACTTC.